This TCR beta chain originates from a study of blood T cell repertoires in COVID-19. Study overall: In each case, the material was cDNA or gDNA derived from T cells, B-cell-depleted T cells, or PBMCs.

The CDR3 has 13 residues. Trimming pared 0 bases from V and 4 bases from J, leaving 8 bases between. Germline V gives CDR1 SGHRS, CDR2 YFSETQ. Original analysis: How many nucleated cells were present was estimated from reference gene primer amplification. TCRdb keeps only in-frame clones here, not all; method: immunoSEQ multiplex PCR. The V and J calls and clone size come from that table; D and trimming were worked out from the DNA. This table holds roughly 170,000 clones, roughly four fifths found once. Turning to this clone: The same CDR3 can be traced to other DNA sequences in this sample.

The V gene is TRBV5-1, the J gene TRBJ2-7, with D perhaps matching TRBD2 (5 bases). Sequencing was done on a sample of peripheral blood. This TCR derives from a human donor in a cohort sampled during active COVID-19. The CDR3 bases are TGCGCCAGCAGCTTGGGCGAGGGTTACGAGCAGTACTTC. Translating it yields CASSLGEGYEQYF.